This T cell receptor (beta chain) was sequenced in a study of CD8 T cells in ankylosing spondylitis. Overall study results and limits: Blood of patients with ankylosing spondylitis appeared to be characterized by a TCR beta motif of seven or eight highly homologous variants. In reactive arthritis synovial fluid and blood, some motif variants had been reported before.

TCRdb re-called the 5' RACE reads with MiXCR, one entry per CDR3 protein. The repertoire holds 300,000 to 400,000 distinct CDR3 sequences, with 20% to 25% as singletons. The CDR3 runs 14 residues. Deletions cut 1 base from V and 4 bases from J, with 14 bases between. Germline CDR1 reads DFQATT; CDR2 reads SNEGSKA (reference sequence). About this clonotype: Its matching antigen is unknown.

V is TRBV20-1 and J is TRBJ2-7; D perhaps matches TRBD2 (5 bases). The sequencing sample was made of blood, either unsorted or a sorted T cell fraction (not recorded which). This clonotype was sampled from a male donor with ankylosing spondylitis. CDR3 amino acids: CSARGRTGVYEQYF. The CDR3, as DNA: TGCAGTGCTAGAGGCAGGACTGGGGTTTACGAGCAGTACTTC.